This is a list of T cell receptor beta chains from one sample in a study of blood T cell repertoires in COVID-19. Only in-frame clones appear in the TCRdb table, and some are missing; sequencing was by immunoSEQ multiplex PCR. The top ten clones hold around 16% of a sample with around 150,000 clones, about 80% of them seen once. The sequencing sample was made of peripheral blood. These receptors came from a man aged 45-65 years with acute or convalescent COVID-19. CDR3s include the opening cysteine and the closing phenylalanine or tryptophan. The D gene is left open where the match is weak. Size values are once, few and many counts, or a class for expanded clones, and some rows have none.

>NA|TRBV20-1|TRBJ2-1|NA
CSARSGFGQFF
TGCAGTGCTAGATCCGGGTTCGGGCAGTTCTTC
>TRBD1|TRBV6-5|TRBJ1-2|once
CASTEDRVHGYTF
TGTGCCAGCACCGAGGACAGGGTCCATGGCTACACCTTC
>NA|TRBV6-5|TRBJ1-1|NA
CASNPTTGWNTEAFF
TGTGCCAGCAATCCTACGACAGGATGGAACACTGAAGCTTTCTTT
>TRBD2|TRBV9|TRBJ2-3|NA
CASSVSVGGALDTQYF
TGTGCCAGCAGCGTTAGCGTCGGGGGGGCATTAGATACGCAGTATTTT
>TRBD1|TRBV7-8|TRBJ2-7|NA
CASSLNRDRGLYEQYF
TGTGCCAGCAGCCTGAACCGGGACAGGGGGCTCTACGAGCAGTACTTC
>TRBD1|TRBV19|TRBJ1-5|NA
CASSIARGQSQPQHF
TGTGCCAGTAGTATAGCCAGGGGGCAAAGTCAGCCCCAGCATTTT
>NA|TRBV11-2|TRBJ1-1|NA
CASSLLEAGENTEAFF
TGTGCCAGCAGCCTCCTCGAGGCAGGGGAGAACACTGAAGCTTTCTTT
>NA|TRBV19|TRBJ1-3|NA
CASSNSLSGNTIYF
TGTGCCAGTAGTAACAGTCTCTCTGGAAACACCATATATTTT
>NA|TRBV2|TRBJ2-3|NA
CASRPRGSTDTQYF
TGTGCCAGCAGGCCTCGAGGTAGCACAGATACGCAGTATTTT
>NA|TRBV29-1|TRBJ1-1|NA
CSVGQGKNTEAFF
TGCAGCGTTGGGCAGGGGAAGAACACTGAAGCTTTCTTT
>NA|TRBV28|TRBJ1-5|NA
CASIQGSTQPQHF
TGTGCCAGCATCCAGGGATCCACTCAGCCCCAGCATTTT
>NA|TRBV4-1|TRBJ2-6|NA
CASSQEGRQSNVLTF
TGCGCCAGCAGCCAAGAAGGTAGACAGTCCAACGTCCTGACTTTC
>NA|TRBV5-6|TRBJ2-1|NA
CASSLAWRFLAEQFF
TGTGCCAGCAGCTTGGCGTGGAGGTTCTTGGCTGAGCAGTTCTTC
>TRBD1|TRBV7-8|TRBJ1-5|NA
CASSLKTSGTGANQPQHF
TGTGCCAGCAGCTTGAAAACTTCCGGGACAGGGGCAAATCAGCCCCAGCATTTT
>NA|TRBV12-2|TRBJ1-2|NA
CASRLEDRGNYGYTF
TGTGCAAGTCGCTTAGAGGACAGGGGTAACTATGGCTACACCTTC
>NA|TRBV2|TRBJ1-3|few
CAIQRLNGNTIYF
TGTGCCATACAAAGACTCAATGGAAACACCATATATTTT
>TRBD1|TRBV6-5|TRBJ2-7|few
CATSREGRGTYEQYF
TGTGCCACGAGCCGGGAAGGCAGGGGGACCTACGAGCAGTACTTC
>TRBD1|TRBV18|TRBJ1-5|NA
CASSSRTGVNNQPQHF
TGTGCCAGCTCATCCCGGACAGGGGTAAACAATCAGCCCCAGCATTTT
>TRBD2|TRBV7-8|TRBJ2-7|few
CASSTGLAGGRSYEQYF
TGTGCCAGCAGCACGGGACTAGCGGGGGGGCGCTCCTACGAGCAGTACTTC
>NA|TRBV2|TRBJ1-2|NA
CASSSGAALGGYTF
TGTGCCAGCAGCTCAGGGGCCGCATTGGGGGGCTACACCTTC
>TRBD2|TRBV10-2|TRBJ2-5|once
CASSEGTSGAQETQYF
TGCGCCAGCAGTGAAGGGACTAGCGGGGCCCAAGAGACCCAGTACTTC
>NA|TRBV5-1|TRBJ1-2|NA
CASSLAGGPDYGYTF
TGCGCCAGCAGTTTAGCCGGGGGACCGGACTATGGCTACACCTTC
>NA|TRBV13|TRBJ1-6|NA
CASSLVQGRPYNSPLHF
TGTGCCAGCAGCTTAGTACAGGGTCGGCCCTATAATTCACCCCTCCACTTT
>TRBD1|TRBV5-1|TRBJ1-1|NA
CASSPDTAGGTEAFF
TGCGCCAGCAGCCCGGACACGGCAGGGGGCACTGAAGCTTTCTTT
>TRBD1|TRBV7-7|TRBJ2-5|NA
CASSLSQGARETQYF
TGTGCCAGCAGCTTATCTCAGGGGGCGCGGGAGACCCAGTACTTC
>TRBD1|TRBV4-1|TRBJ1-3|NA
CASSQAGQGNTIYF
TGCGCCAGCAGCCAGGCGGGACAGGGAAACACCATATATTTT
>TRBD1|TRBV28|TRBJ2-7|NA
CASTRTGAAYEQYF
TGTGCCAGCACAAGGACAGGGGCGGCCTACGAGCAGTACTTC
>NA|TRBV15|TRBJ1-1|NA
CATSIDRLNTEAFF
TGTGCCACCAGCATCGACAGGTTAAACACTGAAGCTTTCTTT
>NA|TRBV15|TRBJ1-2|NA
CATSRDIESLYGYTF
TGTGCCACCAGCAGAGATATAGAATCCCTCTATGGCTACACCTTC
>TRBD2|TRBV6-5|TRBJ2-5|NA
CASNPLAGGIETQYF
TGTGCCAGCAATCCACTAGCGGGGGGGATAGAGACCCAGTACTTC
>NA|TRBV4-1|TRBJ2-3|NA
CASSQGQAADTQYF
TGCGCCAGCAGCCAAGGACAGGCGGCAGATACGCAGTATTTT
>TRBD2|TRBV3-1/TRBV3-2|TRBJ2-7|NA
CASSQVAGGSYEQYF
TGTGCCAGCAGCCAAGTAGCGGGGGGGTCCTACGAGCAGTACTTC
>TRBD2|TRBV29-1|TRBJ2-7|NA
CSVEKGMGGTYEQYF
TGCAGCGTTGAAAAGGGAATGGGAGGGACTTACGAGCAGTACTTC
>NA|TRBV3-1/TRBV3-2|TRBJ1-2|NA
CASSQDSRGLGYTF
TGTGCCAGCAGCCAAGATTCCAGGGGCTTGGGGTACACCTTC
>TRBD1|TRBV5-1|TRBJ1-4|NA
CASSVLTQGAGEKLFF
TGCGCCAGCAGCGTCCTTACACAGGGGGCAGGGGAAAAACTGTTTTTT
>NA|TRBV24-1|TRBJ2-1|NA
CATSDRGTSSYNEQFF
TGTGCCACCAGTGACCGAGGAACTTCCTCCTACAATGAGCAGTTCTTC
>NA|TRBV5-5|TRBJ2-3|NA
CASSFRGSTDTQYF
TGTGCCAGCAGCTTTAGGGGGAGCACAGATACGCAGTATTTT
>NA|TRBV16|TRBJ1-2|NA
CASSQLTGVYGYTF
TGTGCCAGCAGCCAATTGACTGGTGTCTATGGCTACACCTTC
>TRBD1|TRBV28|TRBJ2-7|NA
CASSADRGSAYEQYF
TGTGCCAGCAGTGCGGACAGGGGGTCTGCCTACGAGCAGTACTTC
>NA|TRBV30|TRBJ2-5|NA
CAWSTPLLREETQYF
TGTGCCTGGAGTACCCCACTTCTCCGGGAGGAGACCCAGTACTTC
>NA|TRBV5-1|TRBJ2-1|NA
CASSLAGTLNNEQFF
TGCGCCAGCAGCTTGGCCGGGACACTGAACAATGAGCAGTTCTTC